This T cell receptor beta chain emerged from a study of Ad26.COV2.S vaccination and SARS-CoV-2 variants. Across the study: Donor was in the COV1001 Ad26.COV2.S trial arm. The study gave Ad26.COV2.S intramuscularly, once or twice 56 days apart.

This sample's treatment: some 20 received Ad26.COV2.S at low or high dose, single or two shots; about 5 received placebo; per-sample allocation not given. It was on day 63 after the first vaccine or placebo injection that samples were taken. An Ad26 vector that expressed Wuhan-strain SARS-CoV-2 spike constituted the vaccine. Germline V gives CDR1 MNHEY, CDR2 SVGAGI. Deletions cut 1 base from V and 3 bases from J, with 12 bases between. The length of the CDR3 is 16 residues. Assay used: immunoSEQ multiplex PCR; TCRdb lists only in-frame clones, some missing. The repertoire includes more than 400,000 clones, 92% of them detected once, and more than 1.5% sits in the top ten.

This TCR came from a person aged 18-60 years who received the Ad26.COV2.S COVID-19 vaccine or a placebo. The rearrangement uses TRBV6-5 and TRBJ2-2, with no clear D. Material: peripheral blood, obtained in a trial of Ad26.COV2.S vaccine versus placebo. The CDR3 loop reads CASSYWTNTYTGELFF. CDR3 DNA sequence: TGTGCCAGCAGTTACTGGACCAACACCTACACCGGGGAGCTGTTTTTT.